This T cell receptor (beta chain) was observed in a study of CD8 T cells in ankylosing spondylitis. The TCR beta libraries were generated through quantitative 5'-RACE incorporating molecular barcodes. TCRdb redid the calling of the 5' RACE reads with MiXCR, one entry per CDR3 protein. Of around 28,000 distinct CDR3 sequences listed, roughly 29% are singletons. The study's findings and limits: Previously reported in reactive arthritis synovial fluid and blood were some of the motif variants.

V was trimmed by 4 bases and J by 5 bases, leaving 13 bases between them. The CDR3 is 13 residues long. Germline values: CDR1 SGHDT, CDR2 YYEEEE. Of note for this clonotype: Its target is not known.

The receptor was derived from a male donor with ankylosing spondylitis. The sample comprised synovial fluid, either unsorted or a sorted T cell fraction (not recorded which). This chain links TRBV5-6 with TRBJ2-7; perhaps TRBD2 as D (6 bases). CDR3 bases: TGTGCCAGCAGCATCGGGACGGGGGACGAGCAGTACTTC. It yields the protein CASSIGTGDEQYF.